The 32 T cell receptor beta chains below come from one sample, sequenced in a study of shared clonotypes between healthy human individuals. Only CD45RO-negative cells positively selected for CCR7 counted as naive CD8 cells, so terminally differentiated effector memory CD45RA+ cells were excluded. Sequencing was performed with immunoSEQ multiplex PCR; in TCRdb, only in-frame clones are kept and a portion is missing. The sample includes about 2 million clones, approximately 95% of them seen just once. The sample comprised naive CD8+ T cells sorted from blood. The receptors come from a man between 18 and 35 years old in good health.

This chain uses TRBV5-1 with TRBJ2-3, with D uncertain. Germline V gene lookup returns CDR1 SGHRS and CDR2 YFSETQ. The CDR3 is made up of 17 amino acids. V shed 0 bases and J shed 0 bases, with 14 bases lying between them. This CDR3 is CASSLAGRLGSTDTQYF. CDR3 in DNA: TGCGCCAGCAGCTTGGCCGGCAGGCTGGGTAGCACAGATACGCAGTATTTT.

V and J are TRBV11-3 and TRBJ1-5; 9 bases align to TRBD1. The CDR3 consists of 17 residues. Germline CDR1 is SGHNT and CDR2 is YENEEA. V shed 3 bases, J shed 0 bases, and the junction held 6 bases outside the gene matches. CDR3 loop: CASSFGDRDNSNQPQHF. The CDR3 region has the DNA TGTGCCAGCAGCTTCGGGGACAGGGACAATAGCAATCAGCCCCAGCATTTT.

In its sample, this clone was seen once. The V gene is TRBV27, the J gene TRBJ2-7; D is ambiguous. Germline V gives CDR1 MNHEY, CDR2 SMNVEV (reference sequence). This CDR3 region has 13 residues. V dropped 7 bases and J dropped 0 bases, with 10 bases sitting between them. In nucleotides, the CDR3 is TGTGCCAGCATGAGCCCTCACTCCTACGAGCAGTACTTC. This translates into CASMSPHSYEQYF.

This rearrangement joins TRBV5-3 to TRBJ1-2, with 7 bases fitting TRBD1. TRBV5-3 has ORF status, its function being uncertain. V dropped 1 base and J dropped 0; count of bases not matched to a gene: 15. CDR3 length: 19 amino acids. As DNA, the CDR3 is TGTGCCAGAAGCTTGTTCGGGACAGCTCGCCCTTCAGCTAACTATGGCTACACCTTC. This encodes CARSLFGTARPSANYGYTF.

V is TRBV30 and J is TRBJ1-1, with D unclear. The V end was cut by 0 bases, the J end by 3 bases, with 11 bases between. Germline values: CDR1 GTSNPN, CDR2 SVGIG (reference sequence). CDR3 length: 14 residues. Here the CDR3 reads CAWSVLSGYTEAFF. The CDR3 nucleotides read TGTGCCTGGAGTGTACTATCCGGATACACTGAAGCTTTCTTT.

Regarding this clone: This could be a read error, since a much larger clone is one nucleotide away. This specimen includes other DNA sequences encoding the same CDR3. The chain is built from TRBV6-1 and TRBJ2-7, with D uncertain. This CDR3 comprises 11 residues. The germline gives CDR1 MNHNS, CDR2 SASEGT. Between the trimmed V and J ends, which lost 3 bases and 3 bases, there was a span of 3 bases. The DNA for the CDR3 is TGTGCCAGCAGTGAGGGCTACGAGCAGTACTTC. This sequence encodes CASSEGYEQYF.

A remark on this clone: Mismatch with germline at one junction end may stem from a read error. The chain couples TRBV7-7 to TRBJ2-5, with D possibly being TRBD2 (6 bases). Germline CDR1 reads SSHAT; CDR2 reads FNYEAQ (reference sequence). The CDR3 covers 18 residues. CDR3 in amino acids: CASSLAQVVIAERETQYF. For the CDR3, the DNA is TGTGCTAGCAGCTTAGCCCAGGTGGTAATAGCGGAGAGAGAGACCCAGTACTTC.

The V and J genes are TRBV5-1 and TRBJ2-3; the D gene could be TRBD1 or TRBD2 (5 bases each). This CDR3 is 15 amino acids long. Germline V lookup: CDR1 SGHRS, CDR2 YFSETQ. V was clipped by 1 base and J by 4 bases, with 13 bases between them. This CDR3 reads CASSLLGTRADTQYF. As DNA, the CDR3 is TGCGCCAGCAGCTTGTTAGGGACCCGGGCAGATACGCAGTATTTT.

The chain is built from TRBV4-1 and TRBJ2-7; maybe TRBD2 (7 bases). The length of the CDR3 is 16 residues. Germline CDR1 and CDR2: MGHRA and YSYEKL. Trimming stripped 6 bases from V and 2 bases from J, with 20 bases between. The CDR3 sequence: CASSPVGGPNTYEQYF. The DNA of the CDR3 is TGCGCCAGCAGTCCCGTGGGGGGGCCCAACACCTACGAGCAGTACTTC.

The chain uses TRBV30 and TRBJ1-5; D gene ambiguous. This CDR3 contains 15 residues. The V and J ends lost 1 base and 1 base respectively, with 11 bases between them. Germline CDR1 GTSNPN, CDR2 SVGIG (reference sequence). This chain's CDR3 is CAWSGEVSSNQPQHF. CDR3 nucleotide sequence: TGTGCCTGGAGTGGGGAGGTTTCAAGCAATCAGCCCCAGCATTTT.

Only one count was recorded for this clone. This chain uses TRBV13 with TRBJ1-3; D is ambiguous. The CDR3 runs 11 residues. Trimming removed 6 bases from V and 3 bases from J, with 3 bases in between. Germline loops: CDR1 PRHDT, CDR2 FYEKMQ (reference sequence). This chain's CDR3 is CASRGGNTIYF. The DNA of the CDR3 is TGTGCCAGCAGGGGTGGAAACACCATATATTTT.

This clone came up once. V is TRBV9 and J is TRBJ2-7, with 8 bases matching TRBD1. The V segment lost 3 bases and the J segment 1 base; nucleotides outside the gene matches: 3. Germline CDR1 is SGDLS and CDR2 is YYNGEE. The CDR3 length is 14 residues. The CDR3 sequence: CASSGQGTSYEQYF. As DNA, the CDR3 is TGTGCCAGCAGCGGACAGGGGACATCCTACGAGCAGTACTTC.

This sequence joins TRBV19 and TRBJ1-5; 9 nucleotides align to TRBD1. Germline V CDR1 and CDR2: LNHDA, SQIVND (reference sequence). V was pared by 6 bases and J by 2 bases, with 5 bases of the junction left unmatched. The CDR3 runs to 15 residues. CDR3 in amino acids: CASSATGGRNQPQHF. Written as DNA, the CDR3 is TGTGCCAGTAGCGCCACAGGGGGCCGCAATCAGCCCCAGCATTTT.

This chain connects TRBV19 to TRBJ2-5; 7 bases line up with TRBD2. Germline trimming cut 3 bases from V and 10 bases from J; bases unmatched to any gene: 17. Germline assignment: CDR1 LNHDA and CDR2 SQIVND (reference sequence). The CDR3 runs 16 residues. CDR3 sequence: CASSIRLAGYGLDQYF. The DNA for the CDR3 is TGTGCCAGTAGTATTCGACTAGCTGGGTACGGGTTGGACCAGTACTTC.

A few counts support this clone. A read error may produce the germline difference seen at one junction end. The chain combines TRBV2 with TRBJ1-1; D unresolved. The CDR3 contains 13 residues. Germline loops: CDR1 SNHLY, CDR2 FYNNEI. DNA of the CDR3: TGTGCCAGCAGCGAAGCGATAGGCACTGAAGCTTTCTTT. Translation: CASSEAIGTEAFF.

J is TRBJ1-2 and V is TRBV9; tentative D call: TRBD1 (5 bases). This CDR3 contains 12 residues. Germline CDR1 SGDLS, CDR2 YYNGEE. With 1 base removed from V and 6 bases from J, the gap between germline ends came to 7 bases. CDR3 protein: CASSVSGDGYTF. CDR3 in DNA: TGTGCCAGCAGCGTATCGGGGGATGGCTACACCTTC.

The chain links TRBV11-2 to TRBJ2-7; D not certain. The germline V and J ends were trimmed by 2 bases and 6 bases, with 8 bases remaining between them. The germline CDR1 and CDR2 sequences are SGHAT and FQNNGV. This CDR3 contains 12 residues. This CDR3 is CASSLTPLEQYF. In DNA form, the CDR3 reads TGTGCCAGCAGCTTAACGCCACTCGAGCAGTACTTC. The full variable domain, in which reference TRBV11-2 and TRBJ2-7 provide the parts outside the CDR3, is EAGVAQSPRYKIIEKRQSVAFWCNPISGHATLYWYQQILGQGPKLLIQFQNNGVVDDSQLPKDRFSAERLKGVDSTLKIQPAKLEDSAVYLCASSLTPLEQYFGPGTRLTVT.

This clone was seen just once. CDR3 amino acids: CASSETGGGNQPQHF. The CDR3 DNA reads as TGTGCCAGCAGCGAGACGGGGGGAGGCAATCAGCCCCAGCATTTT. The gene calls are TRBV6-6 and TRBJ1-5, with D perhaps TRBD1 (5 bases). With 6 bases removed from V and 2 bases from J, the gap between germline ends came to 14 bases. This CDR3 has 15 residues. Germline assignment: CDR1 MNHNY and CDR2 SVGAGI (reference sequence).

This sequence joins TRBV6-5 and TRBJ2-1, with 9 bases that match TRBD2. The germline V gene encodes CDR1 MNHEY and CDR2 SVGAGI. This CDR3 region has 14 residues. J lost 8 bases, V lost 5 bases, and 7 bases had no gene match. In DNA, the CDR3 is TGTGCCAGCAGTCACGATTTAGCGGGGGATGAGCAGTTCTTC. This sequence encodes CASSHDLAGDEQFF.

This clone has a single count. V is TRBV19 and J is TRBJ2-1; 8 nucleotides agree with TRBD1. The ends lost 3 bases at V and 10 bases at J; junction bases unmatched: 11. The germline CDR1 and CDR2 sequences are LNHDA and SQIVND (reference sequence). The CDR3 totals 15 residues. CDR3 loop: CASSMEGQGAGEQFF. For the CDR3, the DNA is TGTGCCAGTAGTATGGAAGGGCAGGGGGCGGGCGAGCAGTTCTTC.

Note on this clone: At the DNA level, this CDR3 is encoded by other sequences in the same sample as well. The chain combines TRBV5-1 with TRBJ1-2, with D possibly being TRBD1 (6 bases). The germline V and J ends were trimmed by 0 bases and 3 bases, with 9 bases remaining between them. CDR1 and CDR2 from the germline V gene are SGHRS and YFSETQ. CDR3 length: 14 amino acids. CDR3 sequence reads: CASSLGGGDYGYTF. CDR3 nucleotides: TGCGCCAGCAGCTTGGGCGGGGGCGACTATGGCTACACCTTC.

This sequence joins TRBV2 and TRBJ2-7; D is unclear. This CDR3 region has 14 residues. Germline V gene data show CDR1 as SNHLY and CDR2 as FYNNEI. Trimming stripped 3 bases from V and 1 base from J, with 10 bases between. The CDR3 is CASSEPSESYEQYF. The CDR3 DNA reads TGTGCCAGCAGTGAGCCCTCCGAATCCTACGAGCAGTACTTC.

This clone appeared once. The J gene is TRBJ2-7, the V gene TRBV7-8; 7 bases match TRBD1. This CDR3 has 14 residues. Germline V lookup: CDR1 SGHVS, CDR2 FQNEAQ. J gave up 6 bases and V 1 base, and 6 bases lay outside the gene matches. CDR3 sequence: CASSLVGQVGEQYF. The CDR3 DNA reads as TGTGCCAGCAGCTTAGTCGGACAGGTAGGCGAGCAGTACTTC.

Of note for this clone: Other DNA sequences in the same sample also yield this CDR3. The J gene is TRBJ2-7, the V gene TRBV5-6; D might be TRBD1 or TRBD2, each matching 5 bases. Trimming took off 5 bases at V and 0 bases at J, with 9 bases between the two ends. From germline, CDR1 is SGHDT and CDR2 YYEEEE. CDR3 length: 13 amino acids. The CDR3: CASRSGSSYEQYF. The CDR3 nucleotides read TGTGCCAGCAGGTCAGGGAGCTCCTACGAGCAGTACTTC. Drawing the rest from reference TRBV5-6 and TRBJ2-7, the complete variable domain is DAGVTQSPTHLIKTRGQQVTLRCSPKSGHDTVSWYQQALGQGPQFIFQYYEEEERQRGNFPDRFSGHQFPNYSSELNVNALLLGDSALYLCASRSGSSYEQYFGPGTRLTVT.

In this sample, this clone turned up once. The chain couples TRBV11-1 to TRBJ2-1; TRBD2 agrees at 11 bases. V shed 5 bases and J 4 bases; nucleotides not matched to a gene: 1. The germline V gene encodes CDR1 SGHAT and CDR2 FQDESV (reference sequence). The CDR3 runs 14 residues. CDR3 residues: CASSRTSGYNEQFF. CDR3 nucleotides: TGTGCCAGCAGCAGGACTAGCGGGTACAATGAGCAGTTCTTC.

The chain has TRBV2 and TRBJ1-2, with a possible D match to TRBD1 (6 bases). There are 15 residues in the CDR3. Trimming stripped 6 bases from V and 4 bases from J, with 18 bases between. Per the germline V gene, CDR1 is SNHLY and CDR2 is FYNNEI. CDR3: CASSSPVGAGYGYTF. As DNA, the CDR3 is TGTGCCAGCAGCTCTCCCGTGGGGGCTGGCTATGGCTACACCTTC.

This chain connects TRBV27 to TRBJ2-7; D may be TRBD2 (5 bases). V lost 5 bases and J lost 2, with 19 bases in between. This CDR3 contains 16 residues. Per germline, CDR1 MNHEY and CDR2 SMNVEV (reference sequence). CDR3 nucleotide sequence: TGTGCCAGCAGTGTTTCACTAGGAACAAGGGCCTACGAGCAGTACTTC. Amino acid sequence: CASSVSLGTRAYEQYF.

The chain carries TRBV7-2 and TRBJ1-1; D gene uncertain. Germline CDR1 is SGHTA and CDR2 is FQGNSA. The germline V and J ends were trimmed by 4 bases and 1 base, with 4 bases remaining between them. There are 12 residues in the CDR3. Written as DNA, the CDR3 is TGTGCCAGCAGCTACTGGAACACTGAAGCTTTCTTT. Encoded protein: CASSYWNTEAFF.

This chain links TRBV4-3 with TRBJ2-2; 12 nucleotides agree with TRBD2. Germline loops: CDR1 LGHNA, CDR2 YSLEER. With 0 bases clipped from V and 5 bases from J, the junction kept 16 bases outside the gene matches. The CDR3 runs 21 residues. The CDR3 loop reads CASSQDIWGPSGREGTGELFF. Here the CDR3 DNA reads TGCGCCAGCAGCCAAGATATATGGGGGCCTAGCGGGAGGGAAGGAACCGGGGAGCTGTTTTTT.

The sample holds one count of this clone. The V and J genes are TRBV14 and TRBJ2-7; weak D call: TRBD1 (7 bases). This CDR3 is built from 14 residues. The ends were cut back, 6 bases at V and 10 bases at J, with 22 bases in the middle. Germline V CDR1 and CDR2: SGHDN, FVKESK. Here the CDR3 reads CASSRTGDSLRQYF. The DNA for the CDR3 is TGTGCCAGCAGTCGAACAGGGGACTCCCTAAGACAGTACTTC.

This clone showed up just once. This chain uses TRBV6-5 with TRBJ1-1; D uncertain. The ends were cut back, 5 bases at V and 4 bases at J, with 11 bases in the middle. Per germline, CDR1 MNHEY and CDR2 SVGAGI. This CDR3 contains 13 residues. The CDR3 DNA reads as TGTGCCAGCAGTGCGGATCCAGGCACTGAAGCTTTCTTT. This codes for CASSADPGTEAFF.

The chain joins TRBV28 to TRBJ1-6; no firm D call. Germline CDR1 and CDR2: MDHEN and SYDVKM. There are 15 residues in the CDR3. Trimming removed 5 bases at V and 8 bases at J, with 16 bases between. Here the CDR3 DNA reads TGTGCCAGCAGTCCCTCGGACTATGGGGATTCACCCCTCCACTTT. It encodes CASSPSDYGDSPLHF. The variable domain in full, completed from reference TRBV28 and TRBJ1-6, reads DVKVTQSSRYLVKRTGEKVFLECVQDMDHENMFWYRQDPGLGLRLIYFSYDVKMKEKGDIPEGYSVSREKKERFSLILESASTNQTSMYLCASSPSDYGDSPLHFGNGTRLTVT.